This TCR beta chain was documented in a study of blood T cell repertoires in COVID-19. Study summary: Acute-phase and convalescent COVID-19 samples originated in the United States, Italy and Spain. PBMCs, B-cell-depleted T cells, or T cells were the source of the cDNA or gDNA that made up the material.

The CDR3 is made up of 15 amino acids. Germline CDR1 is SNHLY and CDR2 is FYNNEI. V was trimmed by 6 bases and J by 5 bases, leaving 19 bases between them. Authors' analysis steps: Estimated nucleated cell counts came from reference gene primer amplification. The method was immunoSEQ multiplex PCR; TCRdb's version includes in-frame clones alone and lacks a portion of them. V and J calls plus clone size are reproduced from that table; the DNA served to infer D and trimming. The sample lists about 100,000 clones; 92% were seen once. This receptor was taken from a man aged 50 or older with active COVID-19. Sample: peripheral blood. The V gene is TRBV2, the J gene TRBJ1-1; possibly TRBD1 for D (6 bases). The CDR3 spells CASRSGGGRETEAFF. DNA of the CDR3: TGTGCCAGCAGGTCAGGCGGGGGGCGGGAGACTGAAGCTTTCTTT.